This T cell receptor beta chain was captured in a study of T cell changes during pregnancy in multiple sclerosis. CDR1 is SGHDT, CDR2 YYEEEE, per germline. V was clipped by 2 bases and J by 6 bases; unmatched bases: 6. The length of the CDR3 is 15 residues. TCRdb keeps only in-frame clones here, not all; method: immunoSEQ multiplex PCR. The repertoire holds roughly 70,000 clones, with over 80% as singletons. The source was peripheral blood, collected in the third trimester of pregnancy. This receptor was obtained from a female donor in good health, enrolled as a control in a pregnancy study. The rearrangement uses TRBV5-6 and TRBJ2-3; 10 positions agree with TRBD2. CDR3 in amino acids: CASSLGAGGPDTQYF. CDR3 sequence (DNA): TGTGCCAGCAGCTTAGGAGCGGGAGGGCCTGATACGCAGTATTTT.